One sample yielded the 2 T cell receptor beta chains listed below, sequenced in a study of CD8 T cells in Susac syndrome (dated 2019 in TCRdb). Library preparation was by the immunoSEQ multiplex PCR assay. RNA was extracted using the RNeasy kit, and about 0.45 to 1 ug of the RNA was reverse transcribed with random hexamers. TCRdb reprocessed the public reads (quality trimming at Q25 with fastp, clone calling with MiXCR) and kept in-frame beta chains. Duplicate CDR3 protein sequences are folded into a single record with the most common DNA and genes. The sample table shows approximately 70,000 distinct CDR3 sequences, and roughly 95% are seen once. The top ten clones comprise around 0.11% of the sample. Material: CD4+ T cells from PBMCs. The receptors derive from a human donor with multiple sclerosis.

This chain uses TRBV6-6 with TRBJ2-2, with D perhaps matching TRBD1 (6 bases). Germline V gene data show CDR1 as MNHNY and CDR2 as SVGAGI (reference sequence). Trimming pared 5 bases from V and 1 base from J, leaving 11 bases between. The CDR3 consists of 15 residues. The CDR3 DNA is TGTGCCAGCAGTACCGGGACACAGAACACCGGGGAGCTGTTTTTT. Amino acids: CASSTGTQNTGELFF.

This sequence joins TRBV29-1 and TRBJ1-2; D call uncertain. Trimming removed 3 bases from V and 4 bases from J, with 6 bases in between. Germline V gene lookup returns CDR1 SQVTM and CDR2 ANQGSEA. This CDR3 is 11 amino acids long. CDR3: CSVESSYGYTF. The DNA for the CDR3 is TGCAGCGTTGAGTCCAGCTATGGCTACACCTTC.